The clone carrying this T cell receptor (beta chain) turned up a few times. Its antigen is as yet unknown. This sample stems from a study of identical twins. Germline V CDR1 and CDR2: SGHVS, FNYEAQ. V was pared by 4 bases and J by 2 bases, with 12 bases between. This CDR3 has 14 residues. MiXCR, applied by TCRdb to the 5' RACE reads, yields one record per CDR3 protein. The data hold hundreds of thousands of distinct CDR3 sequences, with about 22% observed a single time. Findings and limits, study-wide: The more abundant beta clonotypes in cord blood had fewer insertions, and memory repertoires did not show this. Not following the same donors, the study drew its conclusions from cross-sectional statistical analysis. Excess sharing by twins proved weaker in beta out-of-frame sequences.

These data were also filed under a second study, of yellow fever vaccine responses in identical twins.

This clonotype was sampled from a young woman in good health. What was sequenced was CD4+ T cells sorted from blood. The genes are TRBV7-6 and TRBJ2-7; unclear D gene. CDR3 DNA sequence: TGTGCCAGCAGCTCCGTATACAGTACCTACGAGCAGTACTTC. It codes for CASSSVYSTYEQYF.